Listed here are 18 T cell receptor beta chains from one sample, sequenced in a study of blood T cell repertoires in COVID-19 (dated by TCRdb to about 2020). Library method: the immunoSEQ multiplex PCR assay. In its TCRdb copy, this immuneACCESS table keeps in-frame sequences only and misses some clones. Where compared with another copy, unresolved V genes explain less than half of these, and the others have no known cause. Recorded for this sample are tens of thousands of clones; approximately 86% of them occurred a single time. The ten largest clonotypes hold around 20% of the sample. The sample comprised peripheral blood. The receptors were gathered from an elderly woman with acute or convalescent COVID-19.

In its sample, this clone was seen a few times. This chain links TRBV5-1 with TRBJ1-1; 7 bases fit TRBD1. CDR3 length equals 16 residues. Germline CDR1 SGHRS, CDR2 YFSETQ. V lost 4 bases and J lost 4; bases outside the gene matches: 13. The CDR3 reads CASSQRPGGVGTEAFF. CDR3 bases: TGCGCCAGCAGCCAGAGGCCAGGGGGAGTTGGCACTGAAGCTTTCTTT.

Of note for this clone: Other DNA variants within this sample encode the same CDR3. The rearrangement joins TRBV6-5 to TRBJ2-3; 9 positions agree with TRBD2. Germline CDR1 MNHEY, CDR2 SVGAGI. The J segment lost 6 bases and the V segment lost 2 bases, leaving 6 bases of the junction unmatched. This CDR3 has 15 amino acids. CDR3: CASSYGGLASDTQYF. For the CDR3, the DNA is TGTGCCAGCAGTTACGGGGGACTAGCATCGGATACGCAGTATTTT.

This chain connects TRBV6-2 or TRBV6-3 to TRBJ2-2; 8 bases match TRBD2. The V gene end was trimmed by 0 bases and the J gene end by 3 bases; junction bases not matched to a gene: 9. The CDR3 consists of 18 residues. Germline V gene lookup returns CDR1 MNHEY and CDR2 SVGEGT. Written as DNA, the CDR3 is TGTGCCAGCAGTTACTCGAAGGCGGGGGGTCTATACACCGGGGAGCTGTTTTTT. Amino acid sequence: CASSYSKAGGLYTGELFF.

The chain has TRBV7-3 and TRBJ1-1, with 7 bases matching TRBD1. V dropped 0 bases and J dropped 3; count of bases not matched to a gene: 1. The CDR3 runs 14 residues. Germline V gene lookup returns CDR1 SGHTA and CDR2 FQGTGA. For the CDR3, the DNA is TGTGCCAGCAGCTTAACTACAGGGGACACTGAAGCTTTCTTT. Residues: CASSLTTGDTEAFF.

J is TRBJ1-5 and V is TRBV19, with 9 bases aligning to TRBD1. Germline V CDR1 and CDR2: LNHDA, SQIVND (reference sequence). CDR3 length equals 16 residues. With 3 bases clipped from V and 2 bases from J, the junction kept 5 bases outside the gene matches. CDR3 sequence (DNA): TGTGCCAGTAGTATGGGGACAGGGATAGGCAATCAGCCCCAGCATTTT. This sequence encodes CASSMGTGIGNQPQHF.

The genes are TRBV3-1 (or the pseudogene TRBV3-2) and TRBJ1-2; TRBD1 matches 7 bases. The CDR3 covers 13 residues. Germline CDR1 and CDR2: LGHDT and YNNKEL (reference sequence). Trimming took 4 bases from V and 2 from J; bases not matched to a gene: 1. CDR3 residues: CASSPDRNYGYTF. The CDR3 coding sequence is TGTGCCAGCAGCCCGGACAGGAACTATGGCTACACCTTC.

This chain links TRBV6-6 with TRBJ2-7; D gene uncertain. Germline CDR1 is MNHNY and CDR2 is SVGAGI (reference sequence). The CDR3 is 12 amino acids. The ends were cut back, 2 bases at V and 3 bases at J, with 5 bases in the middle. The CDR3 sequence: CASSYEVYEQYF. CDR3 DNA: TGTGCCAGCAGTTACGAGGTCTACGAGCAGTACTTC.

In nucleotides, the CDR3 is TGTGCCAGTAGTAAAGGACACACTAACTATGGCTACACCTTC. Translating gives CASSKGHTNYGYTF. The chain links TRBV19 to TRBJ1-2; D is perhaps TRBD1 (5 bases). CDR3 length: 14 residues. Germline CDR1 LNHDA, CDR2 SQIVND (reference sequence). The V end lost 4 bases, the J end lost 0 bases, and 9 bases lay between the germline ends.

This clone appeared a single time. This rearrangement joins TRBV15 to TRBJ1-4; 8 bases line up with TRBD1. Per germline, CDR1 LNHNV and CDR2 YYDKDF (reference sequence). The V segment lost 11 bases and the J segment 3 bases; nucleotides outside the gene matches: 8. The CDR3 contains 14 residues. This CDR3 is CAVGRGLSNEKLFF. CDR3 sequence (DNA): TGTGCCGTAGGCAGGGGGCTATCTAATGAAAAACTGTTTTTT.

The CDR3 protein is CASSKRRGGAEAFF. The CDR3 region has the DNA TGCGCCAGCAGCAAACGGCGGGGTGGGGCTGAAGCTTTCTTT. This rearrangement joins TRBV5-1 to TRBJ1-1; D not resolved. Germline assignment: CDR1 SGHRS and CDR2 YFSETQ. There are 14 residues in the CDR3. Trimming cost V 4 bases and J 6 bases, with 16 bases left between them.

The genes are TRBV19 and TRBJ1-2; D ambiguous. Deletions cut 6 bases from V and 0 bases from J, with 11 bases between. There are 14 residues in the CDR3. CDR1 and CDR2 from the germline V gene are LNHDA and SQIVND (reference sequence). CDR3 residues: CASSHPGANYGYTF. CDR3 nucleotide sequence: TGTGCCAGTAGCCATCCGGGAGCTAACTATGGCTACACCTTC.

V and J are TRBV6-1 and TRBJ2-1, with D perhaps matching TRBD2 (6 bases). V was shortened by 0 bases and J by 3 bases, with 12 bases between the two germline ends. This CDR3 is 16 amino acids long. Per the germline V gene, CDR1 is MNHNS and CDR2 is SASEGT. The CDR3 DNA is TGTGCCAGCAGTGAAGCCCAGCGGGCCATCTACAATGAGCAGTTCTTC. Translation gives CASSEAQRAIYNEQFF.

Details on this clone: A clone one base away is much larger, so this may be a read error. This chain links TRBV18 with TRBJ1-5; tentative D call: TRBD1 (6 bases). The V end was cut by 3 bases, the J end by 2 bases, with 11 bases between. The germline V gene has CDR1 KGHSH and CDR2 LQKENI. The CDR3 extends over 15 amino acids. CDR3 in amino acids: CASSPGRGGNQPQHF. The CDR3 nucleotides are TGTGCCAGCTCACCGGGCAGGGGAGGCAATCAGCCCCAGCATTTT.

This clone was seen once. The chain is built from TRBV18 and TRBJ1-2; D is possibly TRBD1 (5 bases). The CDR3 is 14 amino acids. Looked up from germline, CDR1 is KGHSH and CDR2 is LQKENI. Between the trimmed V and J ends, which lost 3 bases and 0 bases, there was a span of 8 bases. CDR3 amino acids: CASSPRVANYGYTF. The CDR3 nucleotides are TGTGCCAGCTCACCCAGGGTAGCTAACTATGGCTACACCTTC.

V and J are TRBV10-2 and TRBJ2-3; 7 nucleotides agree with TRBD1. After removal of 5 bases from V and 7 bases from J, the junction contained 9 bases not matched to a gene. The germline gives CDR1 WSHSY, CDR2 SAAADI. The CDR3 runs 14 residues. CDR3 region: CASSPGQVLNTQYF. In nucleotides, the CDR3 is TGCGCCAGCAGTCCAGGACAGGTCCTTAATACGCAGTATTTT.

The V call is TRBV2, the J call TRBJ1-1; 10 bases fit TRBD1. This CDR3 region has 13 residues. With V trimmed by 5 bases and J by 6 bases, 3 bases remained unmatched. Germline V CDR1 and CDR2: SNHLY, FYNNEI. CDR3 region: CASSRGQGSEAFF. CDR3 coding DNA: TGTGCCAGCAGTCGGGGACAGGGGTCTGAAGCTTTCTTT.

Only a few counts were recorded for this clone. The V call is TRBV7-6, the J call TRBJ2-1, with 7 positions matching TRBD1. The V gene end was trimmed by 0 bases and the J gene end by 8 bases; junction bases not matched to a gene: 13. Germline CDR1 and CDR2: SGHVS and FNYEAQ. CDR3 length: 17 amino acids. The CDR3 coding sequence is TGTGCCAGCAGCTTAGCGCCCCCGACAGGGACCAGGCATGAGCAGTTCTTC. Residues: CASSLAPPTGTRHEQFF.

The chain has TRBV7-2 and TRBJ1-6; D is undetermined. Trimming took off 1 base at V and 7 bases at J, with 8 bases between the two ends. From germline, CDR1 is SGHTA and CDR2 FQGNSA. The CDR3 loop spans 14 amino acids. Written as DNA, the CDR3 is TGTGCCAGCAGCTTAGTCAGAGGAAATTCACCCCTCCACTTT. Its protein is CASSLVRGNSPLHF.